A single sample gave rise to the 18 T cell receptor beta chains below, sequenced in a study of shared clonotypes between healthy human individuals. Clones were sequenced by immunoSEQ multiplex PCR, and TCRdb holds only the in-frame ones, with some missing. In the table there are 2 million to 2.5 million clones, 85% to 95% of which are singletons. Material for sequencing was naive CD4+ T cells from PBMCs. Indicated subset: CD45RA+ positively selected. Receptors were obtained from a man younger than 35 in good health. Some clones in this sample may be carry-over from other donors' samples.

The chain couples TRBV7-2 to TRBJ2-7, with 9 bases aligning to TRBD1. V dropped 4 bases and J dropped 2; count of bases not matched to a gene: 9. The germline V gene encodes CDR1 SGHTA and CDR2 FQGNSA. The CDR3 has 16 amino acids. CDR3 sequence: CASSSFPTGGTYEQYF. CDR3 nucleotides: TGTGCCAGCAGCTCATTCCCGACAGGGGGTACCTACGAGCAGTACTTC.

The chain uses TRBV7-9 and TRBJ2-3; D ambiguous. Trimming removed 1 base at V and 2 bases at J, with 7 bases between. The CDR3 has 14 residues. Germline V CDR1 and CDR2: SEHNR, FQNEAQ (reference sequence). The CDR3 sequence is CASSLGAVTDTQYF. DNA of the CDR3: TGTGCCAGCAGCTTAGGGGCTGTCACAGATACGCAGTATTTT.

The chain joins TRBV15 to TRBJ2-2; possibly TRBD1 or TRBD2 for D (5 bases each). The CDR3 runs to 17 residues. The V end was cut by 0 bases, the J end by 4 bases, with 15 bases between. Germline loops: CDR1 LNHNV, CDR2 YYDKDF (reference sequence). The CDR3 nucleotides are TGTGCCACCAGCAGAGATCTGAGGGAAGGGGCCACCGGGGAGCTGTTTTTT. It codes for CATSRDLREGATGELFF.

The chain employs TRBV25-1 and TRBJ2-5, with TRBD2 identical over 8 bases. From germline, CDR1 is MGHDK and CDR2 SYGVNS. V shed 5 bases, J shed 5 bases, and the junction held 7 bases outside the gene matches. The CDR3 is made up of 14 amino acids. The DNA for the CDR3 is TGTGCCAGCAGTTCTCCGCGGGAGGTTGAGACCCAGTACTTC. It encodes CASSSPREVETQYF.

The CDR3 DNA follows: TGTGCCAGCACCCTAGGGGTAGGAGGAGGCTACACCTTC. Its translation is CASTLGVGGGYTF. The gene calls are TRBV5-6 and TRBJ1-2; tentative D call: TRBD1 (5 bases). This CDR3 has 13 residues. Germline-derived CDR1 and CDR2 are SGHDT and YYEEEE. With 6 bases removed from V and 8 bases from J, the gap between germline ends came to 17 bases.

J is TRBJ2-7 and V is TRBV28; a possible D gene is TRBD2 (5 bases). Germline CDR1 is MDHEN and CDR2 is SYDVKM. V was clipped by 6 bases and J by 2 bases, with 11 bases between them. This CDR3 comprises 13 residues. The CDR3 region is CASSRGSTYEQYF. CDR3 bases: TGTGCCAGCAGCCGAGGGAGTACCTACGAGCAGTACTTC.

Points on this clone: Different DNA sequences within this sample yield the same CDR3. This chain uses TRBV19 with TRBJ1-2; D gene unclear. Germline lookup yields CDR1 LNHDA and CDR2 SQIVND (reference sequence). The CDR3 runs 12 residues. V was clipped by 0 bases and J by 8 bases, with 7 bases between them. CDR3 nucleotides: TGTGCCAGTAGTATAGACCGACGGGGCTACACCTTC. Translating gives CASSIDRRGYTF.

The rearrangement links TRBV18 to TRBJ2-7, with D possibly being TRBD1 (5 bases). CDR3 size: 15 residues. Looked up from germline, CDR1 is KGHSH and CDR2 is LQKENI. Trimming took off 0 bases at V and 3 bases at J, with 12 bases between the two ends. CDR3: CASSPPNAQGYEQYF. CDR3 DNA sequence: TGTGCCAGCTCACCACCGAATGCGCAGGGCTACGAGCAGTACTTC. Drawing the rest from reference TRBV18 and TRBJ2-7, the complete variable domain is NAGVMQNPRHLVRRRGQEARLRCSPMKGHSHVYWYRQLPEEGLKFMVYLQKENIIDESGMPKERFSAEFPKEGPSILRIQQVVRGDSAAYFCASSPPNAQGYEQYFGPGTRLTVT.

The chain joins TRBV28 to TRBJ1-2, with D tentatively TRBD1 (5 bases). V was clipped by 1 base and J by 2 bases, with 11 bases between them. Germline loops: CDR1 MDHEN, CDR2 SYDVKM. CDR3 length equals 15 residues. The CDR3 loop is CASSLSGERNYGYTF. CDR3 bases: TGTGCCAGCAGTTTATCGGGGGAAAGGAACTATGGCTACACCTTC.

The chain links TRBV5-4 to TRBJ1-2; 7 bases map to TRBD1. V lost 4 bases, J lost 6 bases, and 3 bases stayed unmatched. The CDR3 totals 12 residues. Germline CDR1 and CDR2: SGHNT and YYREEE (reference sequence). The CDR3 loop is CASSRDSHGYTF. DNA of the CDR3: TGTGCCAGCAGCCGGGACAGCCATGGCTACACCTTC.

This CDR3 reads CAWGGQMSSYEQYF. The CDR3 DNA reads as TGTGCCTGGGGGGGACAGATGAGCTCCTACGAGCAGTACTTC. The chain has TRBV30 and TRBJ2-7, with TRBD1 matching 7 bases. With V trimmed by 5 bases and J by 0 bases, 7 bases remained unmatched. The CDR3 sequence is 14 residues long. Germline V gene lookup returns CDR1 GTSNPN and CDR2 SVGIG (reference sequence).

The V and J genes are TRBV18 and TRBJ2-7, with 9 bases aligning to TRBD2. The V gene end was trimmed by 3 bases and the J gene end by 2 bases; junction bases not matched to a gene: 11. There are 17 residues in the CDR3. Looked up from germline, CDR1 is KGHSH and CDR2 is LQKENI. CDR3 residues: CASSPRRLAGYPYEQYF. Written as DNA, the CDR3 is TGTGCCAGCTCACCGCGTAGGCTAGCGGGATACCCCTACGAGCAGTACTTC.

The chain carries TRBV6-6 and TRBJ2-7, with D possibly being TRBD1 (6 bases). V lost 6 bases, J lost 2 bases, and 20 bases lay in between. The CDR3 covers 16 residues. In germline, CDR1 is MNHNY, CDR2 SVGAGI (reference sequence). In DNA form, the CDR3 reads TGTGCCAGCAGATTCGGGGCACTCCAGGGGACCTACGAGCAGTACTTC. Its translation is CASRFGALQGTYEQYF.

The rearrangement uses TRBV25-1 and TRBJ2-3; no firm D call. V lost 3 bases to trimming and J lost 0 bases, with 13 bases between them. The CDR3 has 16 amino acids. CDR1 and CDR2 (germline): MGHDK, SYGVNS. CDR3 sequence reads: CASSDFSRPSTDTQYF. CDR3 DNA: TGTGCCAGCAGTGATTTTAGCCGGCCGAGCACAGATACGCAGTATTTT.

The rearrangement joins TRBV15 to TRBJ2-7; D ambiguous. Germline-derived CDR1 and CDR2 are LNHNV and YYDKDF (reference sequence). CDR3 length: 13 residues. The V end lost 1 base, the J end lost 5 bases, and 9 bases lay between the germline ends. This chain's CDR3 is CATSRAVGNEQYF. DNA for the CDR3: TGTGCCACCAGCAGAGCGGTGGGGAACGAGCAGTACTTC.

The chain recombines TRBV5-8 with TRBJ2-7, with D perhaps given as TRBD1 or TRBD2 (6 bases each). This CDR3 comprises 16 residues. V lost 4 bases to trimming and J lost 5 bases, with 22 bases between them. Germline V CDR1 and CDR2: SGHTS, YDEGEE. The CDR3 nucleotides are TGTGCCAGCAGCCTAGGGGGGACACTCCTTAGGAACGAGCAGTACTTC. Its translation is CASSLGGTLLRNEQYF.

The chain joins TRBV30 to TRBJ2-3; D is unresolved. From germline, CDR1 is GTSNPN and CDR2 SVGIG (reference sequence). The CDR3 runs to 16 residues. V gave up 3 bases and J gave up 1 base, with 17 bases separating them. CDR3 sequence: CAWSPAVLPGTDTQYF. DNA of the CDR3: TGTGCCTGGAGCCCGGCTGTTCTCCCAGGCACAGATACGCAGTATTTT.

The chain couples TRBV19 to TRBJ2-1; D ambiguous. Germline CDR1 is LNHDA and CDR2 is SQIVND (reference sequence). CDR3 length: 13 amino acids. Trimming cost V 2 bases and J 5 bases, with 7 bases left between them. The CDR3 spells CASSIRRNNEQFF. The CDR3 nucleotides read TGTGCCAGTAGTATACGACGCAACAATGAGCAGTTCTTC.